The sequence of this T cell receptor (beta chain) was determined in a study of blood T cell repertoires in COVID-19. Study background: The samples span acute and convalescent COVID-19 from the United States, Italy and Spain. PBMCs, B-cell-depleted T cells, or T cells were the source of the cDNA or gDNA that made up the material.

Authors' analysis steps: Counts of nucleated cells, estimated from reference gene primer amplification, were obtained. Sequencing used immunoSEQ multiplex PCR; TCRdb keeps in-frame clones, though not all of them. Clone size and V and J calls were adopted from that table, with D and trimming inferred from the DNA. Found here are roughly 200,000 clones, approximately 81% of them singletons; the top ten hold 4% to 5%. The CDR3 is 13 residues long. V was cut by 0 bases and J by 9 bases, with 11 bases left in between. Germline V gene data show CDR1 as MNHEY and CDR2 as SVGAGI. Sequencing input: peripheral blood. The sequence derives from a woman of 80 years or more with acute or convalescent COVID-19. This chain uses TRBV6-5 with TRBJ2-5, with D tentatively TRBD2 (6 bases). The CDR3 region is CASSYSPRGAQYF. The CDR3 DNA reads TGTGCCAGCAGTTACTCACCACGCGGGGCCCAGTACTTC.